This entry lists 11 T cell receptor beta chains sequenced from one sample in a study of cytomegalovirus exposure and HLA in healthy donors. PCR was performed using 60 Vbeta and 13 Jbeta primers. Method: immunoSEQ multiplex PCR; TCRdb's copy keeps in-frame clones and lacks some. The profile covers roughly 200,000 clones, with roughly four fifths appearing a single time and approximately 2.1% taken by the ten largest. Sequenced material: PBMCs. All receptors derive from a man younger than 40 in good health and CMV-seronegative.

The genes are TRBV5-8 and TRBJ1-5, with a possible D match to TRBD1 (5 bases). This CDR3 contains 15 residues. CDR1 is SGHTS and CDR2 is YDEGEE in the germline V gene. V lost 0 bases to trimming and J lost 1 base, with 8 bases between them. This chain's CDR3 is CASSLGQLSNQPQHF. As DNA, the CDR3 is TGTGCCAGCAGCTTGGGACAGCTAAGCAATCAGCCCCAGCATTTT. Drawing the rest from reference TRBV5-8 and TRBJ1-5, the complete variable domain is EAGVTQSPTHLIKTRGQQATLRCSPISGHTSVYWYQQALGLGLQFLLWYDEGEERNRGNFPPRFSGRQFPNYSSELNVNALELEDSALYLCASSLGQLSNQPQHFGDGTRLSIL.

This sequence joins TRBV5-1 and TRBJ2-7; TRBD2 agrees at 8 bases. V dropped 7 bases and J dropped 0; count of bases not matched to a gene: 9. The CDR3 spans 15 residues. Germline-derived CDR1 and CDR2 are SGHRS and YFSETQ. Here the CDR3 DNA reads TGCGCCAGCTCCACGGGGGGGTTTCTCTCCTACGAGCAGTACTTC. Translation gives CASSTGGFLSYEQYF. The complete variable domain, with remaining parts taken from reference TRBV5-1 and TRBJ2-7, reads KAGVTQTPRYLIKTRGQQVTLSCSPISGHRSVSWYQQTPGQGLQFLFEYFSETQRNKGNFPGRFSGRQFSNSRSEMNVSTLELGDSALYLCASSTGGFLSYEQYFGPGTRLTVT.

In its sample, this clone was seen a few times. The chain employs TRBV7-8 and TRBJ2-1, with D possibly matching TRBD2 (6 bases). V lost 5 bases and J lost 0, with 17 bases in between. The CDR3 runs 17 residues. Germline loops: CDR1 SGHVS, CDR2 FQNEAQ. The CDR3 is CASSRGRSGYSYNEQFF. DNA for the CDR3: TGTGCCAGCAGCCGTGGACGGAGCGGGTACTCCTACAATGAGCAGTTCTTC.

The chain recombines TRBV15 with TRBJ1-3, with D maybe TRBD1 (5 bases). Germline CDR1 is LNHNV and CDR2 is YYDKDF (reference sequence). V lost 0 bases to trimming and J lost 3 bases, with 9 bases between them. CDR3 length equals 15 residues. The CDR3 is CATSRDRQSGNTIYF. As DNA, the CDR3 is TGTGCCACCAGCAGAGATAGACAGAGTGGAAACACCATATATTTT.

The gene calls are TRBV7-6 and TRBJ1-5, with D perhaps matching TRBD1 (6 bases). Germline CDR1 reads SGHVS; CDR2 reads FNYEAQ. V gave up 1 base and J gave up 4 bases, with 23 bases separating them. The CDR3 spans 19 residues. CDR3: CASSLGREQGRGDNQPQHF. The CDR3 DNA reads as TGTGCCAGCAGCTTAGGCAGGGAACAGGGCAGGGGTGATAATCAGCCCCAGCATTTT. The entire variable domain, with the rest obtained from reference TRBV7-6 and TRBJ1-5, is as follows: GAGVSQSPRYKVTKRGQDVALRCDPISGHVSLYWYRQALGQGPEFLTYFNYEAQQDKSGLPNDRFSAERPEGSISTLTIQRTEQRDSAMYRCASSLGREQGRGDNQPQHFGDGTRLSIL.

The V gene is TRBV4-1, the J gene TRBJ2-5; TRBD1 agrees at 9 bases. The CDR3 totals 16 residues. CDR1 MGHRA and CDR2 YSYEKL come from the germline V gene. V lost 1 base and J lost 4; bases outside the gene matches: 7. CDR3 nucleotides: TGCGCCAGCAGCCAAGCTTTGGGACAGGGACTAGAGACCCAGTACTTC. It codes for CASSQALGQGLETQYF.

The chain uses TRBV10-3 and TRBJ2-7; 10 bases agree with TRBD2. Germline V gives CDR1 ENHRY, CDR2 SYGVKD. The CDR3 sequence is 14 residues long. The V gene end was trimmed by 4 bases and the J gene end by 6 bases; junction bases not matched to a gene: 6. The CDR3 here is CAISGASGRIEQYF. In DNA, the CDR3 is TGTGCCATCAGTGGGGCTAGCGGGAGAATCGAGCAGTACTTC.

This chain's CDR3 is CASSLLGQSGQPQHF. The CDR3 DNA is TGTGCCAGCAGTTTATTAGGACAGTCGGGTCAGCCCCAGCATTTT. This sequence joins TRBV27 and TRBJ1-5, with a possible D match to TRBD1 (6 bases). Germline CDR1 reads MNHEY; CDR2 reads SMNVEV (reference sequence). This CDR3 spans 15 amino acids. Trimming removed 1 base from V and 6 bases from J, with 13 bases in between.

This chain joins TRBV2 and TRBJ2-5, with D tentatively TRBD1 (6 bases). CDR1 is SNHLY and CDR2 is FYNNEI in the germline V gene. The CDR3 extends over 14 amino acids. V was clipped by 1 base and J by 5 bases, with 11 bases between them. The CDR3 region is CASSEGTGSETQYF. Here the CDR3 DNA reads TGTGCCAGCAGTGAAGGTACAGGGAGTGAGACCCAGTACTTC. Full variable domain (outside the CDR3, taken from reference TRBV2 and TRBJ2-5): EPEVTQTPSHQVTQMGQEVILRCVPISNHLYFYWYRQILGQKVEFLVSFYNNEISEKSEIFDDQFSVERPDGSNFTLKIRSTKLEDSAMYFCASSEGTGSETQYFGPGTRLLVL.

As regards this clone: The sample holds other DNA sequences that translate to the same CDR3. In DNA, the CDR3 is TGTGCCAGCAACTCTAAGGGAGTGACCGGAAACACCATATATTTT. Its protein product is CASNSKGVTGNTIYF. The rearrangement uses TRBV6-1 and TRBJ1-3; D ambiguous. V was cut by 7 bases and J by 4 bases, with 17 bases left in between. The length of the CDR3 is 15 residues. Looked up from germline, CDR1 is MNHNS and CDR2 is SASEGT.

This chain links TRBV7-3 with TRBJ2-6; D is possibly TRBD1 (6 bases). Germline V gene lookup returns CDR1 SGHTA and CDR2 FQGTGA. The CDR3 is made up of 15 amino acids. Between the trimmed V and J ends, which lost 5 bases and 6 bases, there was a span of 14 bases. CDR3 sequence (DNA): TGTGCCAGCAGCACAGGACAGCAACAGGCCAACGTCCTGACTTTC. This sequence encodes CASSTGQQQANVLTF. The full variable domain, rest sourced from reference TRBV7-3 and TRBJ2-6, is GAGVSQTPSNKVTEKGKYVELRCDPISGHTALYWYRQSLGQGPEFLIYFQGTGAADDSGLPNDRFFAVRPEGSVSTLKIQRTERGDSAVYLCASSTGQQQANVLTFGAGSRLTVL.